This T cell receptor (beta chain) comes out of a study of T-cell memory formation after mild COVID-19. The V segment lost 1 base and the J segment 0 bases; nucleotides outside the gene matches: 4. In germline, CDR1 is DFQATT, CDR2 SNEGSKA (reference sequence). The CDR3 spans 15 residues. This clonotype was found a few times. TCRdb re-called the 5' RACE reads with MiXCR, one entry per CDR3 protein. Of about 560,000 distinct CDR3 sequences in the sample, roughly a sixth were seen once. This chain joins TRBV20-1 and TRBJ2-7; 9 bases are a match to TRBD2. The specimen sequenced was PBMCs or a T cell subset sorted from them (not recorded which). This clonotype originated in an adult woman who had mild COVID-19 (a few samples of this study predate the infection). Cell type and time point are not known. The CDR3: CSARVWREGSYEQYF. DNA for the CDR3: TGCAGTGCTAGAGTTTGGCGGGAGGGCTCCTACGAGCAGTACTTC.